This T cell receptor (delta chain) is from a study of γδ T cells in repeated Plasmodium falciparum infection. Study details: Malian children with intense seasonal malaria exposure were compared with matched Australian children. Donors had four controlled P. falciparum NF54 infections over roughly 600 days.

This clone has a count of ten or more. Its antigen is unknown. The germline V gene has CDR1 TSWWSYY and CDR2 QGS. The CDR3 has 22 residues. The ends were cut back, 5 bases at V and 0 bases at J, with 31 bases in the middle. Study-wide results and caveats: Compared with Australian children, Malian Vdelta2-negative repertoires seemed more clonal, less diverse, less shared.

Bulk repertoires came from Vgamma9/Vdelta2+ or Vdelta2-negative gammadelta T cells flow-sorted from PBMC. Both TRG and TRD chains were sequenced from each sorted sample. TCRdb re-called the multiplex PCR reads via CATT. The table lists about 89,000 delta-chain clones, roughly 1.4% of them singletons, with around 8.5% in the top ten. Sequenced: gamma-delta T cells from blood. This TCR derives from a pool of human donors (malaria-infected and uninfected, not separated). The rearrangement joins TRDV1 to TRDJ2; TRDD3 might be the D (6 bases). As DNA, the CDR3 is TGTGCTCTTGGGTCATCCCTTCGTGGTGGGGGGCGAAAATTGGCTTTGACAGCACAACTCTTCTTT. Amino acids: CALGSSLRGGGRKLALTAQLFF.